This T cell receptor beta chain came from a study of vaccination and CD4 T cells after COVID-19. On the study more broadly: For each participant, vaccination comprised two doses of either the BNT162b2 or the mRNA-1273 vaccine. Overlapping peptides of the spike proteins of SARS-CoV-2, HCoV-NL63, HCoV-OC43 and HCoV-229E were used for cell stimulation.

CD4+ T cells that had been cultured provided DNA sequenced with the Oncomine TCR Beta short-read assay. The authors extracted genomic DNA from cultured CD4+ T cells. Via MiXCR, TCRdb re-called the PCR reads, giving one row per CDR3 protein. The table records 2,000 to 2,500 distinct CDR3 sequences, 20% to 25% of them present only once. Study-wide points: SARS-CoV-2-reactive clonotypes rose nonsignificantly, with the median going from roughly 21 to 40.

The sample's treatment: approximately 9-day PBMC culture with coronavirus spike peptide pools or control peptides (ViraFEST assay). These CD4+ T cells came from an unexposed donor, sampled before the COVID-19 pandemic (2011-2018). V lost 5 bases and J lost 1; bases outside the gene matches: 3. In germline, CDR1 is SEHNR, CDR2 FQNEAQ (reference sequence). This CDR3 spans 14 amino acids. Points on this clonotype: Antigen unknown.

The clonotype comes from a human donor in good health. The sample consisted of CD4+ T cells from blood, cultured in vitro. J is TRBJ2-5 and V is TRBV7-9; 8 bases fit TRBD1. The CDR3 region is CASSPDRGQETQYF. The CDR3 DNA sequence: TGTGCCAGCAGCCCCGACAGGGGCCAAGAGACCCAGTACTTC.